Listed below are T cell receptor beta chains from one sample, sequenced in a study of blood T cell repertoires in COVID-19. Libraries were prepared by immunoSEQ multiplex PCR; TCRdb keeps only in-frame clonotypes and omits some of them. In the table there are 90,000 to 150,000 clones, roughly nine tenths of which are singletons. Sequences were obtained from peripheral blood. The source is a man in his 70s who had recovered from COVID-19. Both conserved end residues are part of each CDR3. D genes are given only for firm matches. Size is stated for part of the rows, as once, few or many counts, or as a class when the clone is expanded.

v_gene,abundance,d_gene,j_gene,CDR3nt,CDR3aa
TRBV29-1,-,TRBD1,TRBJ2-1,TGCAGCGTCGTCTACAGGGGCGGCAATGAGCAGTTCTTC,CSVVYRGGNEQFF
TRBV18,-,-,TRBJ2-6,TGTGCCAGCTCACCATTCCAGGATTTCTCTGGGGCCAACGTCCTGACTTTC,CASSPFQDFSGANVLTF
TRBV19,-,-,TRBJ1-2,TGTGCCAGTAGTATCCCCCTTTCGGGACAAGGCTACACCTTC,CASSIPLSGQGYTF
TRBV24-1,once,TRBD2,TRBJ2-5,TGTGCCACCAGTGACTCGCGGGGGGGGCAGTTGTACCAAGAGACCCAGTACTTC,CATSDSRGGQLYQETQYF
TRBV3-1/TRBV3-2,-,-,TRBJ2-7,TGTGCCAGCAGCCAAAGTCGAGGGTCCTACGAGCAGTACTTC,CASSQSRGSYEQYF
TRBV29-1,-,-,TRBJ1-3,TGCAGCGTTCGGGACACCTACTCTGGAAACACCATATATTTT,CSVRDTYSGNTIYF
TRBV29-1,-,TRBD1,TRBJ2-7,TGCAGCGTGGCAGGGGGTAGCCCCTACGAGCAGTACTTC,CSVAGGSPYEQYF
TRBV19,-,-,TRBJ2-7,TGTGCCAGTAGTATAATTGTCGCTAGCTCGGAGCAGTACTTC,CASSIIVASSEQYF
TRBV6-5,once,-,TRBJ2-7,TGTGCCAGCAGTCCTCAGAAAATTCTTGCCTACGAGCAGTACTTC,CASSPQKILAYEQYF
TRBV3-1/TRBV3-2,few,TRBD2,TRBJ2-5,TGTGCCAGCAGCCCACGAGGGGGAGCGGGGGGCGCAGAGACCCAGTACTTC,CASSPRGGAGGAETQYF
TRBV7-2,-,-,TRBJ2-3,TGTGCCAGCAGCTTCCAGTTCACAGATACGCAGTATTTT,CASSFQFTDTQYF
TRBV6-6,-,-,TRBJ1-1,TGTGCCAGCAGACCCGGACAGTCTGAAGCTTTCTTT,CASRPGQSEAFF
TRBV11-1,-,-,TRBJ2-5,TGTGCCAGCAGCCCCCGACTTTCCGAGACCCAGTACTTC,CASSPRLSETQYF
TRBV7-2,-,TRBD1,TRBJ1-2,TGTGCCAGCAGCCTCCAGGGGGCAGACCCTATTGGCTACACCTTC,CASSLQGADPIGYTF
TRBV2,-,TRBD1,TRBJ2-7,TGTGCCAGCAGTGAAATGACAGGGGGTATTGGAGGCGAGCAGTACTTC,CASSEMTGGIGGEQYF
TRBV9,once,-,TRBJ2-3,TGTGCCAGCAGCGTAGGAGTACGGACTATTCTCACAGATACGCAGTATTTT,CASSVGVRTILTDTQYF
TRBV1,-,-,TRBJ2-5,TGCACCAGCAGCCAAGATAGTCCCAGCGGGCAAGAGACCCAGTACTTC,CTSSQDSPSGQETQYF
TRBV28,-,TRBD2,TRBJ2-1,TGTGCCAGCAGTTCCACGATAGGGACTAGCGGGCCGGTGAAGGAGCAGTTCTTC,CASSSTIGTSGPVKEQFF
TRBV2,-,TRBD2,TRBJ2-5,TGTGCCAGCAGCCTCGGCGGCGGGGGTTTCCGAGGGTCCCAGTACTTC,CASSLGGGGFRGSQYF
TRBV7-8,-,TRBD1,TRBJ2-2,TGTGCCAGCAGCGTCGGGACAGGGGGTACCACCGGGGAGCTGTTTTTT,CASSVGTGGTTGELFF
TRBV5-1,few,-,TRBJ2-1,TGCGCCAGCAGCTTGAGAACCGAGAATGAGCAGTTCTTC,CASSLRTENEQFF
TRBV4-1,once,TRBD1,TRBJ1-6,TGCGCCAGCAGCCAAGACAGGGGGGTTAGCTCCTATAATTCACCCCTCCACTTT,CASSQDRGVSSYNSPLHF
TRBV5-1,-,-,TRBJ1-1,TGCGCCAGCAGTCAACCGGGAGTGCAAGCTTTCTTT,CASSQPGVQAFF
TRBV19,-,TRBD1,TRBJ1-1,TGTGCCAGTAGTATCGGACCGGGACAGGGGAACACTGAAGCTTTCTTT,CASSIGPGQGNTEAFF
TRBV7-9,-,-,TRBJ1-4,TGTGCCAGCAGCTTAGTTGGGGACACTTTGGCAAAACTGTTTTTT,CASSLVGDTLAKLFF